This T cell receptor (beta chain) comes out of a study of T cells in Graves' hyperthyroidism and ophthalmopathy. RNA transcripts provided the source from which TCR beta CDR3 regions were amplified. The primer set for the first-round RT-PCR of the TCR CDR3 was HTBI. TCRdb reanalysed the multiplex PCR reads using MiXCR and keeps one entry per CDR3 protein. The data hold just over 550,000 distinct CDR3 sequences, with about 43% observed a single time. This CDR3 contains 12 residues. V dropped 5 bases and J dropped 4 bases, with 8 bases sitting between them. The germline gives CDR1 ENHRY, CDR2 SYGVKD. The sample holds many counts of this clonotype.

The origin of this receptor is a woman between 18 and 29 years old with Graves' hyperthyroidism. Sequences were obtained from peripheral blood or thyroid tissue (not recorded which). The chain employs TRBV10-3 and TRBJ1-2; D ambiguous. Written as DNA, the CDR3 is TGTGCCATCAGTCCGGGTTCCTATGGCTACACCTTC. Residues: CAISPGSYGYTF.